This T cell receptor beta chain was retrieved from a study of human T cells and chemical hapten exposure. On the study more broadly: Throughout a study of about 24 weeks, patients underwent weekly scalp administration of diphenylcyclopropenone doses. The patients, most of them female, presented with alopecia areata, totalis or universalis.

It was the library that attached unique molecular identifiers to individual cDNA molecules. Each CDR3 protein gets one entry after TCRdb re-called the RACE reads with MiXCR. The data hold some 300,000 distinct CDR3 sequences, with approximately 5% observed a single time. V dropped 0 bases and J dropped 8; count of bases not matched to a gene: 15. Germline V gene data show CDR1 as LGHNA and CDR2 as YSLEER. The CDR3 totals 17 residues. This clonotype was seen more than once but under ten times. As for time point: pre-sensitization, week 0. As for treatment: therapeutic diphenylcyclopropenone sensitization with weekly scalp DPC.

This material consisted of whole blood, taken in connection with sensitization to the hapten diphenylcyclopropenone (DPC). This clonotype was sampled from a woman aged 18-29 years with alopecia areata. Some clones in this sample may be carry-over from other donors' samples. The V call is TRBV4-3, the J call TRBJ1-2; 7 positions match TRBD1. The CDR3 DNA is TGCGCCAGCAGCCAAGACGTGGGACAGCCAATTCAGGGGGGCTACACCTTC. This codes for CASSQDVGQPIQGGYTF.